Following are 29 T cell receptor beta chains from one sample sequenced in a study of CD8 T cells in ankylosing spondylitis. In TCRdb, the 5' RACE reads were re-called with MiXCR into one record per CDR3 protein. The sample lists about 39,000 distinct CDR3 sequences, just under 4% occurring once. The sample was blood, either unsorted or a sorted T cell fraction (not recorded which). These receptors were collected from a female donor with ankylosing spondylitis or in good health (not recorded which).

At least ten counts were recorded for this clonotype. The chain couples TRBV9 to TRBJ2-1; perhaps TRBD2 as D (8 bases). This CDR3 is built from 16 residues. CDR1 is SGDLS and CDR2 is YYNGEE in the germline V gene. V was pared by 4 bases and J by 3 bases, with 17 bases between. Written as DNA, the CDR3 is TGTGCCAGCAGCCCAGGGGGGCGGGGGGTCTACAATGAGCAGTTCTTC. It translates to CASSPGGRGVYNEQFF. Variable domain in full (rest from reference TRBV9 and TRBJ2-1): DSGVTQTPKHLITATGQRVTLRCSPRSGDLSVYWYQQSLDQGLQFLIQYYNGEERAKGNILERFSAQQFPDLHSELNLSSLELGDSALYFCASSPGGRGVYNEQFFGPGTRLTVL.

This clonotype was counted many times. The CDR3 sequence is CASSRRGGGGHTDTQYF. In nucleotides, the CDR3 is TGTGCCAGCAGCCGCCGCGGAGGGGGGGGCCACACAGATACGCAGTATTTT. The chain couples TRBV9 to TRBJ2-3, with TRBD2 as a possible D gene (7 bases). Per the germline V gene, CDR1 is SGDLS and CDR2 is YYNGEE. The CDR3 spans 17 residues. The V and J ends lost 4 bases and 2 bases respectively, with 20 bases between them.

This clonotype is deemed medium-sized. The gene calls are TRBV9 and TRBJ2-3, with a weak D call TRBD2 (5 bases). Trimming took 0 bases from V and 3 from J, leaving 17 bases between them. The CDR3 spans 17 residues. The germline CDR1 and CDR2 sequences are SGDLS and YYNGEE. The CDR3 region is CASSVVMSRLATDTQYF. For the CDR3, the DNA is TGTGCCAGCAGCGTAGTAATGTCCCGTCTAGCAACAGATACGCAGTATTTT.

This clonotype was detected many times. The J gene is TRBJ2-3, the V gene TRBV9; 11 bases map to TRBD2. The V and J ends lost 0 bases and 10 bases, in that order; junction bases with no gene match: 4. CDR1 is SGDLS and CDR2 is YYNGEE in the germline V gene. The CDR3 extends over 14 amino acids. The DNA for the CDR3 is TGTGCCAGCAGCGTAGGACTAGCGGGGTACGCGCAGTATTTT. Translating it yields CASSVGLAGYAQYF.

This clonotype was seen at least ten times. CDR3 nucleotide sequence: TGTGCCAGCAGCGTCTCCCCGGGGGGGCACACTGAAGCTTTCTTT. This codes for CASSVSPGGHTEAFF. The gene calls are TRBV9 and TRBJ1-1; D is possibly TRBD1 (6 bases). Germline V gives CDR1 SGDLS, CDR2 YYNGEE. The V end lost 2 bases, the J end lost 3 bases, and 14 bases lay between the germline ends. The CDR3 extends over 15 amino acids.

This clonotype showed up many times. The chain combines TRBV9 with TRBJ2-7; the match to TRBD2 covers 8 bases. Germline trimming cut 0 bases from V and 4 bases from J; bases unmatched to any gene: 9. Germline CDR1 is SGDLS and CDR2 is YYNGEE. This CDR3 region has 16 residues. CDR3 amino acids: CASSVGSGGPIYEQYF. DNA of the CDR3: TGTGCCAGCAGCGTAGGTTCGGGGGGGCCCATATACGAGCAGTACTTC.

In this sample, this clonotype turned up many times. The gene calls are TRBV9 and TRBJ2-5; the D gene is possibly TRBD2 (6 bases). The CDR3 totals 16 residues. From germline, CDR1 is SGDLS and CDR2 YYNGEE. Trimming shortened V by 1 base and J by 0 bases, and 13 bases separated the two germline ends. CDR3 amino acids: CASSVTGGENQETQYF. CDR3 DNA: TGTGCCAGCAGCGTAACGGGCGGGGAAAACCAAGAGACCCAGTACTTC.

Ten or more counts support this clonotype. The V and J genes are TRBV14 and TRBJ2-1; 7 bases agree with TRBD1. Unmatched junction bases numbered 14, after V lost 0 bases and J lost 0 bases. The germline CDR1 and CDR2 sequences are SGHDN and FVKESK. The CDR3 totals 20 residues. For the CDR3, the DNA is TGTGCCAGCAGCCAAGATACCAGGCAGGGGGTTTTTTTCTCCTACAATGAGCAGTTCTTC. Translating it yields CASSQDTRQGVFFSYNEQFF.

This clonotype was recorded at least ten times. The J gene is TRBJ1-5, the V gene TRBV9; unclear D gene. CDR3 length: 15 residues. Trimming removed 4 bases from V and 4 bases from J, with 15 bases in between. In germline, CDR1 is SGDLS, CDR2 YYNGEE. The CDR3 sequence: CASSPRPGGNQPQHF. In DNA, the CDR3 is TGTGCCAGCAGCCCCCGACCGGGTGGTAATCAGCCCCAGCATTTT.

The table lists this clonotype with many counts. This rearrangement joins TRBV9 to TRBJ1-5; 7 bases are a match to TRBD1. Per germline, CDR1 SGDLS and CDR2 YYNGEE. V gave up 2 bases and J gave up 7 bases; unmatched junction bases: 3. The CDR3 is made up of 13 amino acids. As DNA, the CDR3 is TGTGCCAGCAGCGTTCAGGGGGAGCAGCCCCAGCATTTT. Its protein is CASSVQGEQPQHF.

This clonotype was seen many times. V and J are TRBV9 and TRBJ1-2, with D possibly matching TRBD1 (6 bases). The CDR3 covers 14 residues. CDR1 is SGDLS, CDR2 YYNGEE, per germline. V was trimmed by 5 bases and J by 0 bases, leaving 11 bases between them. DNA of the CDR3: TGTGCCAGCAGGTATGGGGGCGCTAACTATGGCTACACCTTC. Amino acid sequence: CASRYGGANYGYTF.

This clonotype was counted at least ten times. This chain uses TRBV9 with TRBJ2-7, with D possibly being TRBD2 (5 bases). V lost 2 bases and J 4 bases, leaving 16 bases between the germline ends. This CDR3 has 15 residues. Germline CDR1 and CDR2: SGDLS and YYNGEE. In DNA, the CDR3 is TGTGCCAGCAGCGTGTCGGGAATAGGGCCATACGAGCAGTACTTC. This encodes CASSVSGIGPYEQYF.

This clonotype was seen many times. The rearrangement links TRBV9 to TRBJ2-2, with 8 bases identical to TRBD2. Germline V gene data show CDR1 as SGDLS and CDR2 as YYNGEE. This CDR3 has 15 residues. The V and J ends lost 5 bases and 7 bases, in that order; junction bases with no gene match: 10. CDR3 DNA sequence: TGTGCCAGCAGGGAGACGGGAGGGCTAAGCGGGGAGCTGTTTTTT. Protein sequence: CASRETGGLSGELFF.

This clonotype was picked up many times. The chain recombines TRBV9 with TRBJ1-6; no definite D call. V gave up 4 bases and J gave up 9 bases, with 8 bases separating them. Germline V gene data show CDR1 as SGDLS and CDR2 as YYNGEE. This CDR3 spans 12 amino acids. CDR3 in DNA: TGTGCCAGCAGCCCCGCCGGTTCACCCCTCCACTTT. This codes for CASSPAGSPLHF.

This clonotype has ten or more counts. This sequence joins TRBV9 and TRBJ2-1; the match to TRBD2 covers 8 bases. The trim removed 1 base at V and 7 bases at J, leaving 10 bases unmatched. Looked up from germline, CDR1 is SGDLS and CDR2 is YYNGEE. The CDR3 totals 16 residues. The CDR3 bases are TGTGCCAGCAGCGTAACCGTAGCGGGGCAGGGGAATGAGCAGTTCTTC. This gives the protein CASSVTVAGQGNEQFF.

Ten or more counts support this clonotype. The chain carries TRBV9 and TRBJ2-1, with D possibly being TRBD1 or TRBD2 (6 bases each). The V end was cut by 0 bases, the J end by 6 bases, with 13 bases between. This CDR3 is built from 15 residues. CDR1 and CDR2 from the germline V gene are SGDLS and YYNGEE. The CDR3 is CASSVGGAGFNEQFF. The DNA of the CDR3 is TGTGCCAGCAGCGTAGGGGGGGCTGGGTTCAATGAGCAGTTCTTC.

The table lists this clonotype with many counts. DNA for the CDR3: TGTGCCAGCAGCGTAGGACCTAACACCGGGGAGCTGTTTTTT. As protein: CASSVGPNTGELFF. This sequence joins TRBV9 and TRBJ2-2; D not resolved. The CDR3 is made up of 14 amino acids. CDR1 and CDR2 (germline): SGDLS, YYNGEE. V lost 0 bases and J lost 2, with 5 bases in between.

This clonotype came up many times. The J gene is TRBJ2-3, the V gene TRBV9; 7 nucleotides agree with TRBD1. In germline, CDR1 is SGDLS, CDR2 YYNGEE. Trimming cost V 0 bases and J 0 bases; bases outside gene matches: 1. This CDR3 has 15 residues. CDR3 loop: CASSVVDRSTDTQYF. CDR3 coding DNA: TGTGCCAGCAGCGTAGTGGACAGGAGCACAGATACGCAGTATTTT.

Many counts were recorded for this clonotype. This chain uses TRBV9 with TRBJ2-2, with D perhaps assigned TRBD1 or TRBD2 (5 bases each). CDR3 length: 15 residues. The V end was cut by 3 bases, the J end by 5 bases, with 14 bases between. CDR1 and CDR2 (germline): SGDLS, YYNGEE. Here the CDR3 DNA reads TGTGCCAGCAGCGCCAGTGGGGGTGGGACCGGGGAGCTGTTTTTT. This gives the protein CASSASGGGTGELFF.

This clonotype was found many times. The chain carries TRBV9 and TRBJ1-2; 8 bases fit TRBD1. Trimming took 0 bases from V and 5 from J; bases not matched to a gene: 6. There are 15 residues in the CDR3. CDR1 is SGDLS and CDR2 is YYNGEE in the germline V gene. The CDR3 DNA reads as TGTGCCAGCAGCGTAGCGGACAGGGATGCTTATGGCTACACCTTC. Translated, it gives CASSVADRDAYGYTF.

This clonotype was seen many times. The rearrangement joins TRBV9 to TRBJ1-1; D remains ambiguous. This CDR3 has 14 amino acids. Germline V gene lookup returns CDR1 SGDLS and CDR2 YYNGEE. The V and J ends lost 0 bases and 1 base respectively, with 7 bases between them. The CDR3 is CASSVEAKNTEAFF. The CDR3 bases are TGTGCCAGCAGCGTAGAGGCGAAGAACACTGAAGCTTTCTTT. The full variable domain, rest sourced from reference TRBV9 and TRBJ1-1, is DSGVTQTPKHLITATGQRVTLRCSPRSGDLSVYWYQQSLDQGLQFLIQYYNGEERAKGNILERFSAQQFPDLHSELNLSSLELGDSALYFCASSVEAKNTEAFFGQGTRLTVV.

This clonotype was seen ten or more times. The rearrangement uses TRBV9 and TRBJ1-2; D is ambiguous. CDR1 is SGDLS and CDR2 is YYNGEE in the germline V gene. CDR3 length equals 16 residues. V was clipped by 4 bases and J by 2 bases, with 18 bases between them. CDR3 sequence reads: CASSPGRARRNYGYTF. CDR3 nucleotide sequence: TGTGCCAGCAGCCCGGGAAGGGCCAGACGCAACTATGGCTACACCTTC. Variable domain in full (rest from reference TRBV9 and TRBJ1-2): DSGVTQTPKHLITATGQRVTLRCSPRSGDLSVYWYQQSLDQGLQFLIQYYNGEERAKGNILERFSAQQFPDLHSELNLSSLELGDSALYFCASSPGRARRNYGYTFGSGTRLTVV.

This clonotype is labeled medium-sized. V and J are TRBV9 and TRBJ1-1, with 7 bases fitting TRBD1. The CDR3 spans 15 residues. CDR1 is SGDLS and CDR2 is YYNGEE in the germline V gene. Losses at the gene ends were 3 bases for V and 5 bases for J; bases not matched to a gene: 10. DNA for the CDR3: TGTGCCAGCAGCGCCGCCTCGGCAGGGGGTACTGAAGCTTTCTTT. This sequence encodes CASSAASAGGTEAFF.

The rearrangement links TRBV9 to TRBJ2-7; 13 bases line up with TRBD2. With V trimmed by 3 bases and J by 4 bases, 4 bases remained unmatched. Germline V gene sequence: CDR1 SGDLS, CDR2 YYNGEE. The CDR3 length is 15 residues. The chain's CDR3 is CASSEGLAGDYEQYF. The CDR3 DNA follows: TGTGCCAGCAGCGAAGGACTAGCGGGGGATTACGAGCAGTACTTC. Using reference TRBV9 and TRBJ2-7 for the parts outside the CDR3, the full variable domain is DSGVTQTPKHLITATGQRVTLRCSPRSGDLSVYWYQQSLDQGLQFLIQYYNGEERAKGNILERFSAQQFPDLHSELNLSSLELGDSALYFCASSEGLAGDYEQYFGPGTRLTVT.

This clonotype has ten or more counts. The chain has TRBV9 and TRBJ1-2; maybe TRBD1 (6 bases). Germline lookup yields CDR1 SGDLS and CDR2 YYNGEE. The CDR3 consists of 15 residues. The V and J ends lost 6 bases and 5 bases respectively, with 20 bases between them. CDR3 coding DNA: TGTGCCAGCACCCCTGACAGGTCCCTATGGTATGGCTACACCTTC. This translates into CASTPDRSLWYGYTF.

This clonotype was seen repeatedly, ten times or more. The rearrangement joins TRBV9 to TRBJ1-4; D is ambiguous. This CDR3 has 13 residues. V lost 7 bases to trimming and J lost 2 bases, with 9 bases between them. The germline gives CDR1 SGDLS, CDR2 YYNGEE. This CDR3 is CASAGKTNEKLFF. The CDR3 coding sequence is TGTGCCAGCGCGGGGAAGACTAATGAAAAACTGTTTTTT.

This clonotype is termed medium-sized. This chain connects TRBV9 to TRBJ1-3; no clear D. Germline V lookup: CDR1 SGDLS, CDR2 YYNGEE. The V end was cut by 3 bases, the J end by 4 bases, with 17 bases between. The length of the CDR3 is 16 residues. The CDR3 protein is CASSGKRQPGGNTIYF. CDR3 nucleotide sequence: TGTGCCAGCAGCGGGAAACGACAACCAGGAGGAAACACCATATATTTT.

This clonotype was seen repeatedly, ten times or more. The V gene is TRBV9, the J gene TRBJ2-5; no definite D call. The germline CDR1 and CDR2 sequences are SGDLS and YYNGEE. The CDR3 is 14 residues long. The V gene lost 4 bases and the J gene lost 2 bases, with 12 bases spanning the gap. CDR3 in DNA: TGTGCCAGCAGCCCACCGGCTAAACAAGAGACCCAGTACTTC. It codes for CASSPPAKQETQYF.

The sample holds many counts of this clonotype. This rearrangement joins TRBV9 to TRBJ2-7; D remains ambiguous. CDR1 SGDLS and CDR2 YYNGEE come from the germline V gene. CDR3 length equals 14 residues. With 4 bases removed from V and 5 bases from J, the gap between germline ends came to 16 bases. CDR3 amino acids: CASSLDGRRDEQYF. The CDR3 region has the DNA TGTGCCAGCAGCCTGGACGGCCGTCGGGACGAGCAGTACTTC.